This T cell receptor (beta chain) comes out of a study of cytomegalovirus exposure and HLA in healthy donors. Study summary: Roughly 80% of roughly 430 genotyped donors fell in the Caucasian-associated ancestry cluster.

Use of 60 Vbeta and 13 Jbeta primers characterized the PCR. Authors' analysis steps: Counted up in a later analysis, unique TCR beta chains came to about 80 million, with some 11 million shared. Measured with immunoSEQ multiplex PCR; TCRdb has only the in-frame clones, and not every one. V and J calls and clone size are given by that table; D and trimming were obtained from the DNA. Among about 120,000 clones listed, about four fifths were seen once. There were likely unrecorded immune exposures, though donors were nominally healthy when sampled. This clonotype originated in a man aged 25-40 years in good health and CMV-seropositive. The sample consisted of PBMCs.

The CDR3 nucleotides are TGTGCCAGCTCCCACGCCGCACTCTCCTACGAGCAGTACTTC. Translation: CASSHAALSYEQYF. V and J are TRBV7-2 and TRBJ2-7; the D is unclear. This CDR3 region has 14 residues. CDR1 and CDR2 from the germline V gene are SGHTA and FQGNSA. Trimming took off 8 bases at V and 0 bases at J, with 14 bases between the two ends.